The sequence of this T cell receptor (beta chain) was determined in a study of blood T cell repertoires in COVID-19. Study as a whole: Some COVID-19 samples were acute and others convalescent; all came from the United States, Italy and Spain.

V was shortened by 0 bases and J by 6 bases, with 12 bases between the two germline ends. This CDR3 has 14 residues. The V gene's germline CDR1 is SGHRS and CDR2 YFSETQ. Here immunoSEQ multiplex PCR was the method, and the copy in TCRdb shows in-frame clones only, minus some. The sample holds 250,000 to 300,000 clones; 80% to 95% are singletons and the top ten take about 1.1%. Each participant's cohort was designated according to participant-reported clinical history. The V gene is TRBV5-1, the J gene TRBJ1-1; D gene ambiguous. This TCR was recovered from a woman in her twenties or thirties who had recovered from COVID-19. The material sequenced was PBMCs or T cells enriched from blood (not recorded which). The CDR3 here is CASSLAGSLPEAFF. As DNA, the CDR3 is TGCGCCAGCAGCTTGGCCGGGTCGCTGCCTGAAGCTTTCTTT.